This T cell receptor beta chain was found in a study of blood T cell repertoires in COVID-19. Study as a whole: COVID-19 samples, acute and convalescent, were from the United States, Italy and Spain. From T cells, B-cell-depleted T cells, or PBMCs came the material, which was cDNA or gDNA.

V was clipped by 0 bases and J by 4 bases, with 14 bases between them. CDR3 length: 17 amino acids. Germline V lookup: CDR1 SGHRS, CDR2 YFSETQ. This clone was seen just once. Original methodology: How many nucleated cells were present was estimated from reference gene primer amplification. The assay was immunoSEQ multiplex PCR, and TCRdb's table has in-frame clones only and misses some. V, J and clone size were drawn from that table, and D and trimming were deduced from the DNA. The profile shows 50,000 to 65,000 clones, about 88% of them singletons. The material sequenced was peripheral blood. The sequence was collected from a man aged 65 to 85 with acute or convalescent COVID-19. The chain combines TRBV5-1 with TRBJ2-6; TRBD2 might be the D (5 bases). The CDR3 bases are TGCGCCAGCAGCTTGGAGAGCCTGGGAGTCGGGGCCAACGTCCTGACTTTC. Protein sequence: CASSLESLGVGANVLTF.